Reported below is one TCR beta chain. The antigen is unknown. This entry belongs to a study of Ad26.COV2.S vaccination and SARS-CoV-2 variants. Whole-study results and caveats: Vaccinees and placebo recipients showed similar non-spike TCR breadth. Vaccinees reportedly had broad spike-specific CD8+ and CD4+ T cell responses. While placebo recipients had lower spike-specific TCR breadth, vaccine recipients had more.

Generated by immunoSEQ multiplex PCR, the TCRdb table keeps only in-frame clones and is missing some. The sample shows some 180,000 clones, around 90% of them seen only once. V lost 3 bases to trimming and J lost 4 bases; unmatched junction nucleotides: 8. The CDR3 has 16 amino acids. CDR1 and CDR2 from the germline V gene are ENHRY and SYGVKD. This clonotype was sampled from a human donor who had recovered from COVID-19. This chain connects TRBV10-3 to TRBJ2-1, with 8 bases lining up with TRBD2. The specimen comprised peripheral blood, sampled after recovery from COVID-19. This CDR3 is CAISDVAGGPYNEQFF. The CDR3 nucleotides read TGTGCCATCAGTGACGTCGCGGGGGGCCCTTACAATGAGCAGTTCTTC.